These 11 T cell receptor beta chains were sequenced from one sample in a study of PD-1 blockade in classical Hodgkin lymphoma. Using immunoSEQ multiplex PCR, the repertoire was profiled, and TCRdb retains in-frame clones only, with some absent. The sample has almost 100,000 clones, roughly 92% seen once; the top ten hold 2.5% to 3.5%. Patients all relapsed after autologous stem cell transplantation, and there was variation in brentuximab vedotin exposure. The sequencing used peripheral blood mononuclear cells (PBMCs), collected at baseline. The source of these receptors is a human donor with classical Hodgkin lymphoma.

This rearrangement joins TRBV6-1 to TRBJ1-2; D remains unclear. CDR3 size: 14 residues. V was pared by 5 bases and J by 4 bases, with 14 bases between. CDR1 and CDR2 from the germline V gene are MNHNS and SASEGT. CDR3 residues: CASSLTAVAYGYTF. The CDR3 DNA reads TGTGCCAGCAGTTTGACGGCCGTCGCCTATGGCTACACCTTC.

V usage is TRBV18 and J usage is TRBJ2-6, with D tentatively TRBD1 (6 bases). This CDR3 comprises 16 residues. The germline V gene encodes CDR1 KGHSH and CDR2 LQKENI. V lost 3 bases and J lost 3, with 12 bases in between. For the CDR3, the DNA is TGTGCCAGCTCACCTTTAGGGGGTGATGGGGCCAACGTCCTGACTTTC. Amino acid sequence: CASSPLGGDGANVLTF.

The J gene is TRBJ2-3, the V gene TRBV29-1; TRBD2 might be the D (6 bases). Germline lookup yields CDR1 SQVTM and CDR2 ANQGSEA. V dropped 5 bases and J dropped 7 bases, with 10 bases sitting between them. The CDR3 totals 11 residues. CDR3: CSVPSENTQYF. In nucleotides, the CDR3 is TGCAGCGTTCCTAGCGAAAATACGCAGTATTTT.

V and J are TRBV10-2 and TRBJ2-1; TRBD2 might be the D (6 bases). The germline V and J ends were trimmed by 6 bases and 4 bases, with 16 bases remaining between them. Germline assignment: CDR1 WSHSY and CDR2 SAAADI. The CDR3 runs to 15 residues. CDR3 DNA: TGCGCCAGCAGGTCCGGGACTTCCCTTTACAATGAGCAGTTCTTC. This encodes CASRSGTSLYNEQFF.

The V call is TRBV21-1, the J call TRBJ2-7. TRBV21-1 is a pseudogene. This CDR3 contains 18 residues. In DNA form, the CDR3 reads TGTGCCAGCAGCAAAGAAGTAGATTCCTGGGTCCACTTGGACGAGCAGTACTTC. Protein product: CASSKEVDSWVHLDEQYF.

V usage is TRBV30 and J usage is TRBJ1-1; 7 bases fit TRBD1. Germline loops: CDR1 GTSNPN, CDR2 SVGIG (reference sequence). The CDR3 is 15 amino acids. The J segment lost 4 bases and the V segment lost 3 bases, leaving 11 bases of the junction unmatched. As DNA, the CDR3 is TGTGCCTGGAGCCCTAACAGGGGCTTTAGCACTGAAGCTTTCTTT. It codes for CAWSPNRGFSTEAFF.

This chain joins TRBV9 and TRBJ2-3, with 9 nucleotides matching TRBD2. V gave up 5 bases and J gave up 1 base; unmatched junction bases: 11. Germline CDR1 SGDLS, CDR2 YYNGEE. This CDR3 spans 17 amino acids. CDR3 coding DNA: TGTGCCAGCAGAGCCTTTAGAGCGGGAGGAGGCACAGATACGCAGTATTTT. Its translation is CASRAFRAGGGTDTQYF.

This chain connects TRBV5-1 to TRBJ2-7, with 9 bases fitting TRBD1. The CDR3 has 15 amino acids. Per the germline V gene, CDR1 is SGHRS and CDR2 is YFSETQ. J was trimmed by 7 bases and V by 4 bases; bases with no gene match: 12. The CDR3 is CASSPSGQGYEEQYF. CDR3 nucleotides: TGCGCCAGCAGCCCGTCGGGACAGGGTTATGAGGAGCAGTACTTC.

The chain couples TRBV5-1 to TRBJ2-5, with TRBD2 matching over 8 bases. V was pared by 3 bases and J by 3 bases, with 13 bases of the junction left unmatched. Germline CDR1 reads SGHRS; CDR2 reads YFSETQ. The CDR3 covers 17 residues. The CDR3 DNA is TGCGCCAGCAGCTGGGGGCCAGCGGGAGTCTTGGAAGAGACCCAGTACTTC. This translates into CASSWGPAGVLEETQYF.

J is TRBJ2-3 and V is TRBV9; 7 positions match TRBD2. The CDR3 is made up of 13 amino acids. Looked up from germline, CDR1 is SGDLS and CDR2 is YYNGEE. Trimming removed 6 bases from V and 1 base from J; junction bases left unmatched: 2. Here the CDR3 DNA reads TGTGCCAGCATCCGGGAGGGCACAGATACGCAGTATTTT. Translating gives CASIREGTDTQYF.

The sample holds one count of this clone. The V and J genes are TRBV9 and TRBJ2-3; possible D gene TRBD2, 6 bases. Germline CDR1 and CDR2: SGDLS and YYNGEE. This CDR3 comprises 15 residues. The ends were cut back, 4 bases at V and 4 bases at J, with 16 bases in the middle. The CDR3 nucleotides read TGTGCCAGCAGCTCTCACGGGGGTTCCCCAGATACGCAGTATTTT. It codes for CASSSHGGSPDTQYF.